This TCR beta chain was profiled in a study of T cell changes during pregnancy in multiple sclerosis. The CDR3 is 14 amino acids. Trimming shortened V by 5 bases and J by 4 bases, and 14 bases separated the two germline ends. Germline V gives CDR1 SEHNR, CDR2 FQNEAQ (reference sequence). The table came from immunoSEQ multiplex PCR; TCRdb's copy has only in-frame clones and leaves some out. The sample carries some 59,000 clones, around 90% recorded once. The receptor's source is a female donor with multiple sclerosis, enrolled in a pregnancy study. The sample here was peripheral blood, taken in the second trimester of pregnancy. The J gene is TRBJ1-1, the V gene TRBV7-9; D is possibly TRBD1 (5 bases). CDR3: CASSRRDSGTEAFF. In DNA, the CDR3 is TGTGCCAGCAGCCGCCGGGACTCGGGCACTGAAGCTTTCTTT.